The 23 T cell receptor beta chains below were found in one sample sequenced in a study of human CD8 memory T cell subsets. Investigators built TCR beta libraries using UMI-labeled 5' RACE. TCRdb reprocessed the 5' RACE reads and reports one entry per CDR3 protein, with no DNA. Its table records roughly 4,000 distinct CDR3 sequences. The specimen sequenced was CD8+ T cells from PBMCs. The receptors originated from a human donor in good health.

This chain joins TRBV2 and TRBJ2-7; TCRdb selects TRBD1, and the lack of DNA leaves this call unchecked. CDR3 length equals 13 residues. CDR1 and CDR2 from the germline V gene are SNHLY and FYNNEI. This CDR3 reads CAITGVDSYEQYF. The full variable domain, rest sourced from reference TRBV2 and TRBJ2-7, is EPEVTQTPSHQVTQMGQEVILRCVPISNHLYFYWYRQILGQKVEFLVSFYNNEISEKSEIFDDQFSVERPDGSNFTLKIRSTKLEDSAMYFCAITGVDSYEQYFGPGTRLTVT.

This clonotype shows up as medium-sized by frequency. The J gene is TRBJ2-2, the V gene TRBV20-1; TCRdb proposes TRBD1, but this gene call is untestable without DNA. The CDR3 is 13 residues long. The V gene's germline CDR1 is DFQATT and CDR2 SNEGSKA (reference sequence). The CDR3 protein is CSATTGVTGELFF.

The V gene is TRBV7-6, the J gene TRBJ2-5. The CDR3 is 14 residues long. Germline loops: CDR1 SGHVS, CDR2 FNYEAQ. The CDR3 loop is CASSQTRLEETQYF. The variable domain in full, completed from reference TRBV7-6 and TRBJ2-5, reads GAGVSQSPRYKVTKRGQDVALRCDPISGHVSLYWYRQALGQGPEFLTYFNYEAQQDKSGLPNDRFSAERPEGSISTLTIQRTEQRDSAMYRCASSQTRLEETQYFGPGTRLLVL.

The chain uses TRBV4-2 and TRBJ2-3; TCRdb lists TRBD2, though no DNA is available to test this call. Per germline, CDR1 LGHNA and CDR2 YNFKEQ. The CDR3 totals 15 residues. This CDR3 reads CASSQDKAGADTQYF.

V and J are TRBV4-3 and TRBJ2-7; the D call from TCRdb, TRBD1, cannot be confirmed without DNA. The length of the CDR3 is 16 residues. Germline-derived CDR1 and CDR2 are LGHNA and YSLEER. CDR3 region: CASSQEAGTGGYEQYF.

This chain joins TRBV9 and TRBJ1-1. The germline V gene encodes CDR1 SGDLS and CDR2 YYNGEE. The CDR3 totals 14 residues. The CDR3 here is CASSVGQGPWGAFF.

The chain couples TRBV5-6 to TRBJ2-7. There are 15 residues in the CDR3. Germline CDR1 is SGHDT and CDR2 is YYEEEE. The CDR3 loop reads CASSLAGQGFYEQYF.

J is TRBJ2-7 and V is TRBV6-6. CDR1 is MNHNY, CDR2 SVGAGI, per germline (reference sequence). The CDR3 is made up of 15 amino acids. The CDR3 region is CASTTLGGSSLEQYF.

CDR3 amino acids: CSARGGQDTEAFF. The rearrangement links TRBV20-1 to TRBJ1-1; TCRdb indicates TRBD1, and absent DNA this call remains unverified. CDR1 DFQATT and CDR2 SNEGSKA come from the germline V gene (reference sequence). The CDR3 is made up of 13 amino acids.

The chain uses TRBV6-5 and TRBJ2-1; TCRdb's D gene call, TRBD2, goes unchecked for lack of DNA. The length of the CDR3 is 18 residues. Per germline, CDR1 MNHEY and CDR2 SVGAGI. Here the CDR3 reads CASSLPGLAGGPYNEQFF.

V is TRBV2 and J is TRBJ1-3. The CDR3 length is 15 residues. CDR1 and CDR2 (germline): SNHLY, FYNNEI. The CDR3: CASSELRSSGNTIYF.

This chain links TRBV5-1 with TRBJ2-2; TCRdb's D gene call, TRBD2, goes unchecked for lack of DNA. Per germline, CDR1 SGHRS and CDR2 YFSETQ. The CDR3 spans 19 residues. CDR3 protein: CASSTAESSGGRDTGELFF.

This clonotype shows up as medium-sized by frequency. The chain employs TRBV30 and TRBJ2-4; the TCRdb D gene call, TRBD1, has no DNA to confirm it. Germline lookup yields CDR1 GTSNPN and CDR2 SVGIG (reference sequence). This CDR3 is 15 amino acids long. CDR3 protein: CAWSLAWGGKNIQYF.

This chain connects TRBV9 to TRBJ2-7; TCRdb calls TRBD1, which cannot be checked without DNA. This CDR3 comprises 15 residues. Germline lookup yields CDR1 SGDLS and CDR2 YYNGEE. CDR3 residues: CASSDPASPLGEQYF.

Considering frequency, this clonotype is medium-sized. The chain has TRBV28 and TRBJ2-5; the TRBD2 assignment by TCRdb is unverifiable without DNA. The CDR3 length is 16 residues. Germline-derived CDR1 and CDR2 are MDHEN and SYDVKM. The CDR3 protein is CASSPSGLAGKETQYF.

CDR3 in amino acids: CASSQVRDRGGYEQYF. This sequence joins TRBV4-3 and TRBJ2-7; TCRdb outputs TRBD1, but without DNA this stays unchecked. This CDR3 spans 16 amino acids. CDR1 is LGHNA and CDR2 is YSLEER in the germline V gene.

This clonotype is identified as large (0.1 to 1%) from frequency. The V and J genes are TRBV2 and TRBJ1-2; TCRdb returns TRBD1, unconfirmable since there is no DNA. Germline lookup yields CDR1 SNHLY and CDR2 FYNNEI. This CDR3 spans 17 amino acids. The CDR3 reads CAIPAGGEGGPNYGYTF.

This clonotype shows up as large by frequency. This chain uses TRBV7-9 with TRBJ1-2; as DNA is missing, the TRBD1 call by TCRdb cannot be tested. CDR1 is SEHNR and CDR2 is FQNEAQ in the germline V gene (reference sequence). CDR3 length: 16 amino acids. This CDR3 is CASSLWTGAPRDGYTF. The variable domain in full, completed from reference TRBV7-9 and TRBJ1-2, reads DTGVSQNPRHKITKRGQNVTFRCDPISEHNRLYWYRQTLGQGPEFLTYFQNEAQLEKSRLLSDRFSAERPKGSFSTLEIQRTEQGDSAMYLCASSLWTGAPRDGYTFGSGTRLTVV.

The chain has TRBV20-1 and TRBJ1-1; TCRdb calls TRBD1, which cannot be checked without DNA. Germline loops: CDR1 DFQATT, CDR2 SNEGSKA (reference sequence). There are 15 residues in the CDR3. CDR3 sequence reads: CSARDPGRAYTEAFF.

CDR3 sequence reads: CASSYYPPVYRGSGYTF. This chain connects TRBV6-2 or TRBV6-3 to TRBJ1-2; the TCRdb call, TRBD1, lacks DNA for checking. Germline V lookup: CDR1 MNHEY, CDR2 SVGEGT. There are 17 residues in the CDR3.

The CDR3: CSAGPASGALDTQYF. The chain joins TRBV20-1 to TRBJ2-3; no DNA is available, so the TRBD2 call from TCRdb remains unchecked. This CDR3 is 15 amino acids long. The germline CDR1 and CDR2 sequences are DFQATT and SNEGSKA (reference sequence).

This chain links TRBV2 with TRBJ2-7; TCRdb indicates TRBD2, and absent DNA this call remains unverified. Germline assignment: CDR1 SNHLY and CDR2 FYNNEI. This CDR3 spans 18 amino acids. CDR3: CASSGGTSGRAGAYEQYF.

J is TRBJ2-7 and V is TRBV6-6; TCRdb gives TRBD1 as the D gene, but with no DNA this cannot be confirmed. CDR1 and CDR2 (germline): MNHNY, SVGAGI (reference sequence). The CDR3 is 15 amino acids. Here the CDR3 reads CASSYSGDSSYEQYF.